These T cell receptor beta chains were read from a single sample in a study of blood T cell repertoires in COVID-19. Produced via immunoSEQ multiplex PCR; TCRdb's table is partial and in-frame only. The sample consists of about 160,000 clones, roughly 84% of them appearing once. What was sequenced was peripheral blood. Receptors originate from a woman aged 80 or older with active or convalescent COVID-19. Each CDR3 is given with its conserved first and last residue. Fields, in order: clone size, D gene, J gene, V gene, CDR3 length, CDR3 protein, CDR3 DNA. D genes are given only for firm matches. Clone size, where shown, is once, few, many, or a class for clones that have expanded.

size: .; D: TRBD1; J: TRBJ2-7; V: TRBV28; length: 14; CDR3: CASRKTGGRHEQYF; DNA: TGTGCCAGCAGAAAGACAGGGGGCCGTCACGAGCAGTACTTC
size: once; D: .; J: TRBJ1-1; V: TRBV2; length: 16; CDR3: CASSQWGDELNTEAFF; DNA: TGTGCCAGCAGCCAATGGGGGGACGAATTGAACACTGAAGCTTTCTTT
size: .; D: .; J: TRBJ1-6; V: TRBV28; length: 15; CDR3: CASIETWAYNSPLHF; DNA: TGTGCCAGCATCGAGACTTGGGCCTATAATTCACCCCTCCACTTT
size: few; D: TRBD1; J: TRBJ1-4; V: TRBV4-2; length: 17; CDR3: CASSQAPRQGGNEKLFF; DNA: TGTGCCAGCAGCCAAGCCCCCAGACAGGGTGGTAATGAAAAACTGTTTTTT
size: .; D: TRBD1; J: TRBJ1-3; V: TRBV6-6; length: 16; CDR3: CASRSGGTFSGNTIYF; DNA: TGTGCCAGCAGGTCAGGGGGAACCTTCTCTGGAAACACCATATATTTT
size: .; D: TRBD1; J: TRBJ1-2; V: TRBV7-9; length: 13; CDR3: CASSLEGGNGYTF; DNA: TGTGCCAGCAGCTTAGAAGGGGGCAATGGCTACACCTTC
size: .; D: .; J: TRBJ2-2; V: TRBV28; length: 15; CDR3: CASSLWRRDTGELFF; DNA: TGTGCCAGCAGTTTATGGCGCAGGGACACCGGGGAGCTGTTTTTT
size: .; D: .; J: TRBJ2-5; V: TRBV2; length: 15; CDR3: CASSKNRAGQETQYF; DNA: TGTGCCAGCAGTAAGAACAGGGCTGGGCAGGAGACCCAGTACTTC
size: once; D: TRBD1; J: TRBJ1-4; V: TRBV2; length: 15; CDR3: CASSEGARTNEKLFF; DNA: TGTGCCAGCAGCGAGGGGGCTCGGACTAATGAAAAACTGTTTTTT
size: .; D: TRBD1; J: TRBJ1-4; V: TRBV19; length: 13; CDR3: CASSGTGQEKLFF; DNA: TGTGCCAGTTCCGGGACAGGACAGGAAAAACTGTTTTTT
size: .; D: TRBD1; J: TRBJ2-7; V: TRBV5-6; length: 13; CDR3: CASSRDRGAEQYF; DNA: TGTGCCAGCAGCAGGGACAGGGGAGCCGAGCAGTACTTC
size: .; D: .; J: TRBJ1-4; V: TRBV5-1; length: 14; CDR3: CASSGGGSNEKLFF; DNA: TGCGCCAGCAGCGGTGGGGGCTCTAATGAAAAACTGTTTTTT
size: .; D: .; J: TRBJ1-1; V: TRBV6-5; length: 15; CDR3: CASSAWRGPGAEAFF; DNA: TGTGCCAGCAGCGCCTGGCGGGGGCCGGGCGCTGAAGCTTTCTTT
size: .; D: TRBD1; J: TRBJ2-5; V: TRBV28; length: 14; CDR3: CASSRQGRRETQYF; DNA: TGTGCCAGCAGCAGACAGGGTAGGCGAGAGACCCAGTACTTC
size: .; D: TRBD1; J: TRBJ2-7; V: TRBV10-1; length: 13; CDR3: CASSQGQGNEQYF; DNA: TGCGCCAGCAGCCAGGGACAGGGCAACGAGCAGTACTTC
size: once; D: .; J: TRBJ1-1; V: TRBV5-6; length: 12; CDR3: CASSFTGMGAFF; DNA: TGTGCCAGCAGCTTTACAGGGATGGGAGCTTTCTTT
size: .; D: .; J: TRBJ2-1; V: TRBV10-3; length: 14; CDR3: CAIRRGDREDEQFF; DNA: TGTGCCATCAGGAGGGGGGACCGGGAGGATGAGCAGTTCTTC
size: .; D: .; J: TRBJ2-4; V: TRBV6-5; length: 14; CDR3: CASRSELAKNIQYF; DNA: TGTGCCAGCAGGTCCGAGCTAGCCAAAAACATTCAGTACTTC
size: .; D: .; J: TRBJ1-1; V: TRBV27; length: 13; CDR3: CASSLRGTAEAFF; DNA: TGTGCCAGCAGTTTAAGGGGAACCGCTGAAGCTTTCTTT
size: .; D: .; J: TRBJ2-3; V: TRBV2; length: 13; CDR3: CASSPSVADTQYF; DNA: TGTGCCAGCAGCCCTAGCGTGGCAGATACGCAGTATTTT
size: .; D: TRBD1; J: TRBJ1-1; V: TRBV18; length: 15; CDR3: CASSPPQGVYTEAFF; DNA: TGTGCCAGCTCACCACCCCAGGGGGTTTACACTGAAGCTTTCTTT
size: .; D: TRBD2; J: TRBJ2-3; V: TRBV3-1/TRBV3-2; length: 16; CDR3: CASSRGLAGSTDTQYF; DNA: TGTGCCAGCAGCCGGGGACTAGCGGGTAGCACAGATACGCAGTATTTT
size: .; D: .; J: TRBJ1-2; V: TRBV5-1; length: 17; CDR3: CASSLGKGGRFPDGYTF; DNA: TGCGCCAGCAGCTTGGGGAAGGGGGGGCGCTTCCCCGATGGCTACACCTTC
size: .; D: .; J: TRBJ1-3; V: TRBV10-3; length: 15; CDR3: CAITRDIDSGNTIYF; DNA: TGTGCCATCACTAGGGACATCGACTCTGGAAACACCATATATTTT
size: .; D: TRBD1; J: TRBJ1-2; V: TRBV6-1; length: 13; CDR3: CASRSDREERYTF; DNA: TGTGCCAGCAGGTCGGACAGGGAAGAGCGCTACACCTTC
size: few; D: TRBD2; J: TRBJ2-3; V: TRBV5-1; length: 14; CDR3: CASSYSGSADTQYF; DNA: TGCGCCAGCAGCTATAGCGGGAGTGCAGATACGCAGTATTTT
size: .; D: .; J: TRBJ2-1; V: TRBV3-1/TRBV3-2; length: 13; CDR3: CASTPRRGFEQFF; DNA: TGTGCCAGCACCCCACGCCGGGGATTCGAGCAGTTCTTC
size: few; D: .; J: TRBJ2-7; V: TRBV29-1; length: 11; CDR3: CSVREGYEQYF; DNA: TGCAGCGTCCGGGAAGGCTACGAGCAGTACTTC
size: .; D: .; J: TRBJ1-6; V: TRBV28; length: 14; CDR3: CATLSKKGASPLHF; DNA: TGTGCCACTTTATCCAAGAAGGGAGCCTCACCCCTCCACTTT
size: .; D: TRBD1; J: TRBJ2-1; V: TRBV11-3; length: 12; CDR3: CASTGTAGEQFF; DNA: TGTGCCAGCACCGGGACAGCTGGAGAGCAGTTCTTC
size: few; D: TRBD1; J: TRBJ1-5; V: TRBV6-1; length: 16; CDR3: CASSESTGVGNQPQHF; DNA: TGTGCCAGCAGTGAATCGACAGGGGTTGGCAATCAGCCCCAGCATTTT
size: .; D: TRBD1; J: TRBJ2-2; V: TRBV18; length: 16; CDR3: CASSRQGAQGTGELFF; DNA: TGTGCCAGCTCACGACAGGGGGCGCAAGGCACCGGGGAGCTGTTTTTT
size: .; D: TRBD2; J: TRBJ2-2; V: TRBV11-3; length: 14; CDR3: CASSTLREGGELFF; DNA: TGTGCCAGCAGCACGCTCAGGGAGGGCGGGGAGCTGTTTTTT
size: .; D: TRBD2; J: TRBJ2-1; V: TRBV28; length: 16; CDR3: CASSPRGAGENNEQFF; DNA: TGTGCCAGCAGTCCCCGGGGAGCGGGAGAGAACAATGAGCAGTTCTTC
size: .; D: .; J: TRBJ2-3; V: TRBV6-5; length: 14; CDR3: CASSTGHYTDTQYF; DNA: TGTGCCAGCAGCACTGGACACTACACAGATACGCAGTATTTT
size: .; D: TRBD1; J: TRBJ1-5; V: TRBV5-1; length: 14; CDR3: CASSPTGIYQPQHF; DNA: TGCGCCAGCAGCCCGACAGGGATTTATCAGCCCCAGCATTTT
size: .; D: .; J: TRBJ2-7; V: TRBV29-1; length: 13; CDR3: CSVGLASLGEQYF; DNA: TGCAGCGTTGGTTTAGCGTCTCTCGGCGAGCAGTACTTC
size: .; D: TRBD1; J: TRBJ1-4; V: TRBV5-1; length: 14; CDR3: CASSTGQANEKLFF; DNA: TGCGCCAGCAGCACGGGACAGGCGAATGAAAAACTGTTTTTT
size: .; D: TRBD1; J: TRBJ1-4; V: TRBV18; length: 18; CDR3: CASSPSTGTGVKNEKLFF; DNA: TGTGCCAGCTCACCCTCCACCGGGACAGGGGTGAAAAATGAAAAACTGTTTTTT
size: .; D: .; J: TRBJ1-1; V: TRBV4-1; length: 14; CDR3: CASSLTEGDTEAFF; DNA: TGCGCCAGCAGCCTGACGGAAGGAGACACTGAAGCTTTCTTT
size: .; D: TRBD2; J: TRBJ2-1; V: TRBV19; length: 14; CDR3: CATIEREGYNEQFF; DNA: TGTGCCACCATCGAGCGGGAGGGGTACAATGAGCAGTTCTTC
size: .; D: .; J: TRBJ1-2; V: TRBV25-1; length: 14; CDR3: CASYRDNPNYGYTF; DNA: TGTGCCAGCTACCGGGACAACCCTAACTATGGCTACACCTTC
size: .; D: TRBD2; J: TRBJ2-2; V: TRBV19; length: 14; CDR3: CASISGRAPGELFF; DNA: TGTGCCAGTATTAGCGGGAGGGCCCCCGGGGAGCTGTTTTTT
size: .; D: .; J: TRBJ1-2; V: TRBV6-5; length: 14; CDR3: CASSYRNIRGGYTF; DNA: TGTGCCAGCAGTTACCGGAACATCAGAGGTGGCTACACCTTC
size: .; D: .; J: TRBJ2-6; V: TRBV7-8; length: 16; CDR3: CASSPRNRDGANVLTF; DNA: TGTGCCAGCAGCCCCAGAAACAGGGATGGGGCCAACGTCCTGACTTTC
size: few; D: TRBD1; J: TRBJ2-5; V: TRBV20-1; length: 13; CDR3: CSASWTGGVTQYF; DNA: TGCAGTGCTAGTTGGACAGGGGGCGTGACCCAGTACTTC
size: .; D: .; J: TRBJ2-1; V: TRBV9; length: 14; CDR3: CASSVGPANNEQFF; DNA: TGTGCCAGCAGCGTAGGTCCAGCGAACAATGAGCAGTTCTTC
size: .; D: .; J: TRBJ1-6; V: TRBV7-2; length: 16; CDR3: CASSLMGPFTYSPLHF; DNA: TGTGCCAGCAGCTTAATGGGGCCGTTCACCTATTCACCCCTCCACTTT
size: .; D: .; J: TRBJ2-7; V: TRBV20-1; length: 13; CDR3: CSASGGGSHEQYF; DNA: TGCAGTGCTAGTGGGGGAGGATCCCACGAGCAGTACTTC
size: .; D: .; J: TRBJ1-3; V: TRBV4-1; length: 14; CDR3: CASSLGQAGDTIYF; DNA: TGCGCCAGCAGCCTCGGTCAGGCCGGGGACACCATATATTTT
size: .; D: TRBD1; J: TRBJ1-4; V: TRBV19; length: 15; CDR3: CASSAWTGVGEKLFF; DNA: TGTGCCAGTAGTGCCTGGACAGGGGTGGGCGAAAAACTGTTTTTT
size: .; D: .; J: TRBJ2-6; V: TRBV7-7; length: 17; CDR3: CASSLALGGTGANVLTF; DNA: TGTGCCAGCAGCTTAGCGCTTGGCGGGACTGGGGCCAACGTCCTGACTTTC
size: .; D: .; J: TRBJ1-4; V: TRBV28; length: 15; CDR3: CASRSQGSTNEKLFF; DNA: TGTGCCAGCAGGTCACAGGGATCAACTAATGAAAAACTGTTTTTT
size: .; D: TRBD2; J: TRBJ2-7; V: TRBV5-1; length: 15; CDR3: CASSPEGLAGYEQYF; DNA: TGCGCCAGCAGCCCGGAGGGACTAGCGGGCTACGAGCAGTACTTC
size: .; D: .; J: TRBJ1-2; V: TRBV21-1; length: 10; CDR3: CVGANYGYTF; DNA: TGTGTCGGGGCTAACTATGGCTACACCTTC
size: few; D: .; J: TRBJ1-1; V: TRBV5-4; length: 15; CDR3: CASSTPRTANTEAFF; DNA: TGTGCCAGCAGCACCCCGAGGACAGCGAACACTGAAGCTTTCTTT
size: .; D: .; J: TRBJ2-1; V: TRBV5-1; length: 14; CDR3: CASSLDRRYNEQFF; DNA: TGCGCCAGCAGCTTAGACAGGCGCTACAATGAGCAGTTCTTC
size: .; D: .; J: TRBJ2-1; V: TRBV19; length: 15; CDR3: CASSSRGLQHNEQFF; DNA: TGTGCCAGTAGTAGCCGTGGACTACAGCACAATGAGCAGTTCTTC
size: .; D: .; J: TRBJ2-2; V: TRBV30; length: 14; CDR3: CAWSVRMGPGELFF; DNA: TGTGCCTGGAGTGTACGGATGGGGCCCGGGGAGCTGTTTTTT
size: once; D: .; J: TRBJ2-7; V: TRBV13; length: 13; CDR3: CASSPRTDYEQYF; DNA: TGTGCCAGCAGCCCAAGGACAGACTATGAGCAGTACTTC